This T cell receptor (beta chain) appears in the sequencing data of a study of blood T cell repertoires in COVID-19. Sequencing used immunoSEQ multiplex PCR; TCRdb keeps in-frame clones, though not all of them. The table has around 300,000 clones, around 90% seen once. Germline V gene sequence: CDR1 KGHSH, CDR2 LQKENI. V was cut by 2 bases and J by 1 base, with 6 bases left in between. The CDR3 is made up of 13 amino acids. Those who participated ranged in age from roughly 18 to 95 years and resided in about two dozen US areas. Cohort placement rested on clinical history that participants reported themselves. This clone was picked up a small number of times.

The V and J genes are TRBV18 and TRBJ2-7; D ambiguous. The receptor was isolated from a woman in her twenties or thirties who had recovered from COVID-19. The sequencing input was PBMCs or T cells enriched from blood (not recorded which). The CDR3 protein is CASSPEASYEQYF. The CDR3 nucleotides read TGTGCCAGCTCACCAGAGGCGTCCTACGAGCAGTACTTC.